This T cell receptor (beta chain) was identified during a study of blood T cells in healthy people across ages. Deletions cut 4 bases from V and 1 base from J, with 20 bases between. The CDR3 is 18 amino acids. Germline-derived CDR1 and CDR2 are MNHEY and SVGEGT. A J-beta primer mix and a sample-barcoded 5' primer were used in a second PCR of about 7 to 12 cycles. MiXCR was run by TCRdb on the 5' RACE reads, yielding one entry per CDR3 protein. The sample lists 600,000 or so distinct CDR3 sequences, under 30% occurring once. The chain is built from TRBV6-2 or TRBV6-3 and TRBJ2-1; D is possibly TRBD1 (6 bases). The sequence was obtained from a woman of 80 years or more in good health. Sequencing input: blood. The CDR3 spells CASSWSLKGEPSYNEQFF. Here the CDR3 DNA reads TGTGCCAGCAGTTGGAGCCTCAAGGGGGAGCCTTCCTACAATGAGCAGTTCTTC.